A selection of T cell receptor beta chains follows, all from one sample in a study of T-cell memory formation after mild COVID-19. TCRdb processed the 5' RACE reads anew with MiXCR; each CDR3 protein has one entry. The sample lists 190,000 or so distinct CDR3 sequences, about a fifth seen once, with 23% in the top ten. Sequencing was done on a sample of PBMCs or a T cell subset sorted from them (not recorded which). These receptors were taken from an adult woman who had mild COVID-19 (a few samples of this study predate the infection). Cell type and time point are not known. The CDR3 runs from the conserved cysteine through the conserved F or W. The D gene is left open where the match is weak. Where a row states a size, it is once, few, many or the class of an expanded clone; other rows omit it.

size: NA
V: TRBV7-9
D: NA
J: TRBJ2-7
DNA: TGTGCCAGCAGCTCGGGGCTCTCCAGATCCTACGAGCAGTACTTC
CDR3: CASSSGLSRSYEQYF

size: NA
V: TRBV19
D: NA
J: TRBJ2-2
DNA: TGTGCCAGTAGTATAGCTGGGAACCCTGAAGCCGGGGAGCTGTTTTTT
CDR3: CASSIAGNPEAGELFF

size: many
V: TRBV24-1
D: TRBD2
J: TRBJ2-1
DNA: TGTGCCACCAGTGCTACTAGCGGGCCCTACAATGAGCAGTTCTTC
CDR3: CATSATSGPYNEQFF

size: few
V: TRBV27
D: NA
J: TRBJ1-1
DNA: TGTGCCAGCAGTGCCAATTTGAACACTGAAGCTTTCTTT
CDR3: CASSANLNTEAFF

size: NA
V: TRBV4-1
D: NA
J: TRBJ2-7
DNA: TGCGCCAGCAGCCAAGAAGACAGGAGAACCTACGAGCAGTACTTC
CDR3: CASSQEDRRTYEQYF

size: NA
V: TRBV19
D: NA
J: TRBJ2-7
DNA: TGTGCCAGTAGTTTCGGGCACGGAACCTACGAGCAGTACTTC
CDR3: CASSFGHGTYEQYF

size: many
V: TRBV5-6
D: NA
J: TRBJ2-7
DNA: TGTGCCAGCAGCTCGGGACTCCTTCGCAGCGAGCAGTACTTC
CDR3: CASSSGLLRSEQYF

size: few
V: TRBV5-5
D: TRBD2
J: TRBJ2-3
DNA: TGTGCCAGCAGCTCTAGACTAGCGGGGGGGCCAGATACGCAGTATTTT
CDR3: CASSSRLAGGPDTQYF

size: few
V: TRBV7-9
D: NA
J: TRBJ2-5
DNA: TGTGCCAGCAGCGACAGTGGGGGTACTACCAGGGAGACCCAGTACTTC
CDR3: CASSDSGGTTRETQYF

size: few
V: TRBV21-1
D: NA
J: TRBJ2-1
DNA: TGTGCCAGCAGCACCAGACTAGCGGGAGTCCCAATTGATGAGCAGTTCTTC
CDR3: CASSTRLAGVPIDEQFF

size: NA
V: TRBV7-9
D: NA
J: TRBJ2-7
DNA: TGTGCCAGCAGTTTGATAGGGGTCTACGAGCAGTACTTC
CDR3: CASSLIGVYEQYF

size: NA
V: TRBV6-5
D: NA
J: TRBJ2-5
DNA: TGTGCCAGCAGTTACGAAGACAGGGGAGGGGAGACCCAGTACTTC
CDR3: CASSYEDRGGETQYF

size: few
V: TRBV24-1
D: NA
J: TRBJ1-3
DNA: TGTGCCACCAGTGATTTATCCGGCGACCTGATCTCTGGAAACACCATATATTTT
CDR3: CATSDLSGDLISGNTIYF

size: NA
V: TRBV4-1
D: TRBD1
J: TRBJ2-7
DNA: TGCGCCAGCAGCCAGGGGACAGATCGTTACGAGCAGTACTTC
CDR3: CASSQGTDRYEQYF

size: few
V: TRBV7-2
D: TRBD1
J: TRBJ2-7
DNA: TGTGCCAGCAGCTCCCCCGACAGGGGCGAGCAGTACTTC
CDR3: CASSSPDRGEQYF

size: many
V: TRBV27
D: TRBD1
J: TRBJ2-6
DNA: TGTGCCAGCAGTTTATCCGGGACAGGGGTATCTGGGGCCAACGTCCTGACTTTC
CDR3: CASSLSGTGVSGANVLTF

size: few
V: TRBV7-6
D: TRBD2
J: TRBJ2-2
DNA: TGTGCCAGCAGCGCGGAGACTAGCGAGTCCGGGGAGCTGTTTTTT
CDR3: CASSAETSESGELFF

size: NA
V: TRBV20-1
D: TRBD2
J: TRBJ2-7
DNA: TGCAGTGCTCCTTTACTTCTAGCGGGAGCCTACGAGCAGTACTTC
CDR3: CSAPLLLAGAYEQYF

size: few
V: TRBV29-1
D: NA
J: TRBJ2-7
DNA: TGCAGCGTTGTAGGCATTAGCTCCTACGAGCAGTACTTC
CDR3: CSVVGISSYEQYF

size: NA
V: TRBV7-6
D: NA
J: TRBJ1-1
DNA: TGTGCCAGCAGCTCCCGCGGAGCGAGGAACACTGAAGCTTTCTTT
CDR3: CASSSRGARNTEAFF

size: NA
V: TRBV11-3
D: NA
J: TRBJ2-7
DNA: TGTGCCAGCAGCTTAGATTGGGACAAGACTTACGAGCAGTACTTC
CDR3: CASSLDWDKTYEQYF

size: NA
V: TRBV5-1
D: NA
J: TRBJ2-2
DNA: TGCGCCAGCCAACCCACAGGGCGCGCCGGGGAGCTGTTTTTT
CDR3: CASQPTGRAGELFF

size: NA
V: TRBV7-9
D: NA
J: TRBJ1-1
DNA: TGTGCCAGCAGCTTACCTAATTCTGGGGTAGACAACACTGAAGCTTTCTTT
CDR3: CASSLPNSGVDNTEAFF

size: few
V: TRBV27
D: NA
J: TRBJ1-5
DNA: TGTGCCAGCAGTCCCCTAGGAGGCAATCAGCCCCAGCATTTT
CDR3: CASSPLGGNQPQHF

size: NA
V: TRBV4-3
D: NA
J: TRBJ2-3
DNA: TGCGCCAGCAGCCAAGAAGCTCAGGGATGGGGCACAGATACGCAGTATTTT
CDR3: CASSQEAQGWGTDTQYF

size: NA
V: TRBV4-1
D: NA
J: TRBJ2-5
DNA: TGCGCCAGCAGCCAAGATACCGGAGACCAGGAGACCCAGTACTTC
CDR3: CASSQDTGDQETQYF

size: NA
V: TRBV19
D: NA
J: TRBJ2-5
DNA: TGTGCCAGTAGTACAGGTCCTGAAGGTCCGGGAGAAGAGACCCAGTACTTC
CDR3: CASSTGPEGPGEETQYF

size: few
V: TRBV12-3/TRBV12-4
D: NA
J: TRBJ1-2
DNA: TGTGCCAGTTTAACCCCACGGGGCATCGGCTATGGCTACACCTTC
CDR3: CASLTPRGIGYGYTF

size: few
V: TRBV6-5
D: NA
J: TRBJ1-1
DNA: TGTGCCAGCAGTTCCGGGACACAGAACACTGAAGCTTTCTTT
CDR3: CASSSGTQNTEAFF

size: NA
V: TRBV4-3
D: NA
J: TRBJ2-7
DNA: TGCGCCAGCAGCCAAGATTTTGGCGGGTACGAGCAGTACTTC
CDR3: CASSQDFGGYEQYF

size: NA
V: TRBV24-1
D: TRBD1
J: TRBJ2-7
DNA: TGTGCCACCGGGACAGGGTGGGCCTACGAGCAGTACTTC
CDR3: CATGTGWAYEQYF

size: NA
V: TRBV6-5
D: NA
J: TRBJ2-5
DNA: TGTGCCAGCAGTCCGATCTCCCTCGGGGAGACCCAGTACTTC
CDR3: CASSPISLGETQYF

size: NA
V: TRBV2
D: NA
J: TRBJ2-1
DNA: TGTGCCAGCAGTGAGGGACGGCTGACCGTATACAATGAGCAGTTCTTC
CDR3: CASSEGRLTVYNEQFF

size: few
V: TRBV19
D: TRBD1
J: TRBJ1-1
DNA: TGTGCCAGTAGTAGGACAGGGGGCAGCGTTTACACTGAAGCTTTCTTT
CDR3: CASSRTGGSVYTEAFF

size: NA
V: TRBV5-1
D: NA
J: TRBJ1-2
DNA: TGCGCCAGCAGAGAGGGGCCCGGCTACACCTTC
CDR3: CASREGPGYTF

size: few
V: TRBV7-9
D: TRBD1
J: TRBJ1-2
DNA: TGTGCCAGCAGCCAGGGACAGGGGGGATTCTATGGCTACACCTTC
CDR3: CASSQGQGGFYGYTF

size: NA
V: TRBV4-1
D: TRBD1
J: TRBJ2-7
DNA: TGCGCCAGCAGCCAAGAACGAGGGACAGGGTTCCACGAGCAGTACTTC
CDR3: CASSQERGTGFHEQYF

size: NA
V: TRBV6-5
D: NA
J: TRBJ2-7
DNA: TGTGCCAGCAGTCCCCGGGGGATCTACGAGCAGTACTTC
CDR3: CASSPRGIYEQYF

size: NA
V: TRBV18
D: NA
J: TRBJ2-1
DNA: TGTGCCAGCTCACCACCCTTGGGGACCAGCTCCTACAATGAGCAGTTCTTC
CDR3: CASSPPLGTSSYNEQFF

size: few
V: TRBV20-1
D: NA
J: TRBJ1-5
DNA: TGCAGTGCTAAGAGGAGCGGCAATCAGCCCCAGCATTTT
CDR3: CSAKRSGNQPQHF